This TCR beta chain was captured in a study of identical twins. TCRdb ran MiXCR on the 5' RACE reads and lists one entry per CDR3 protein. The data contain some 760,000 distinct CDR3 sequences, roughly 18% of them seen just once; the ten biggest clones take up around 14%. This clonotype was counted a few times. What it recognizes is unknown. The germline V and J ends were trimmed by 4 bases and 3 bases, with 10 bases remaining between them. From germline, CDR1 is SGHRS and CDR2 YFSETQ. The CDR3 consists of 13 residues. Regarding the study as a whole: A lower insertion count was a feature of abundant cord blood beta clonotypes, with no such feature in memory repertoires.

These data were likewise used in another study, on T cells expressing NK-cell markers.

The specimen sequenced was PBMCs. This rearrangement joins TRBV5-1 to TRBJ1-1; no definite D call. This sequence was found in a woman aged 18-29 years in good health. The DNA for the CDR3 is TGCGCCAGCAGCGCGGGAGTGGACACTGAAGCTTTCTTT. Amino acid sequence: CASSAGVDTEAFF.